Following are 27 T cell receptor beta chains from one sample sequenced in a study of blood T cell repertoires in COVID-19. The assay was immunoSEQ multiplex PCR, and TCRdb's table has in-frame clones only and misses some. The repertoire has some 270,000 clones, around 85% of them found once; the top ten carry 4% to 4.5%. Sequencing was done on a sample of PBMCs or T cells enriched from blood (not recorded which). These receptor sequences come from a woman aged 25 to 39 who had recovered from COVID-19.

The V gene is TRBV5-1, the J gene TRBJ2-3; 7 bases line up with TRBD1. The ends lost 1 base at V and 5 bases at J; junction bases unmatched: 7. Germline assignment: CDR1 SGHRS and CDR2 YFSETQ. This CDR3 comprises 15 residues. The CDR3 DNA sequence: TGCGCCAGCAGCTTGTCTTCAGGGGGACAAGATACGCAGTATTTT. Protein product: CASSLSSGGQDTQYF.

The rearrangement uses TRBV19 and TRBJ2-7; TRBD1 matches at 7 bases. Germline assignment: CDR1 LNHDA and CDR2 SQIVND (reference sequence). After removal of 1 base from V and 4 bases from J, the junction contained 13 bases not matched to a gene. The CDR3 runs 17 residues. CDR3 loop: CASSIAPLSGTEYEQYF. The CDR3 DNA follows: TGTGCCAGTAGTATAGCGCCCCTATCCGGGACAGAATACGAGCAGTACTTC.

This chain links TRBV6-5 with TRBJ1-2; TRBD1 matches at 10 bases. Looked up from germline, CDR1 is MNHEY and CDR2 is SVGAGI. Trimming at V came to 0 bases and at J to 4 bases, leaving 5 bases not matched to a gene. The CDR3 has 16 amino acids. CDR3 residues: CASSYSRDRGFYGYTF. The CDR3 region has the DNA TGTGCCAGCAGTTACTCGAGGGACAGGGGCTTCTATGGCTACACCTTC.

This chain connects TRBV14 to TRBJ1-2, with 9 positions matching TRBD1. Trimming removed 4 bases from V and 3 bases from J; junction bases left unmatched: 6. This CDR3 has 15 amino acids. CDR1 is SGHDN and CDR2 is FVKESK in the germline V gene. The CDR3 nucleotides read TGTGCCAGCAGCCTAACAGGGGGCATCGACTATGGCTACACCTTC. Translation: CASSLTGGIDYGYTF.

This chain links TRBV27 with TRBJ1-2, with D possibly being TRBD1 (6 bases). In germline, CDR1 is MNHEY, CDR2 SMNVEV (reference sequence). Trimming took 6 bases from V and 6 from J, leaving 11 bases between them. CDR3 length: 12 amino acids. The CDR3: CASRHKGDGYTF. The DNA of the CDR3 is TGTGCCAGCAGACACAAGGGGGATGGCTACACCTTC.

This clone was seen more than once but under ten times. The J gene is TRBJ2-7, the V gene TRBV4-1, with 7 bases that match TRBD2. CDR3 length: 16 amino acids. J lost 5 bases, V lost 1 base, and 11 bases had no gene match. Germline V lookup: CDR1 MGHRA, CDR2 YSYEKL. The CDR3 sequence is CASSQVPQRERNEQYF. CDR3 DNA sequence: TGCGCCAGCAGCCAAGTTCCCCAGCGGGAAAGGAACGAGCAGTACTTC.

The chain joins TRBV30 to TRBJ1-1; tentative D call: TRBD1 (5 bases). V was shortened by 4 bases and J by 5 bases, with 14 bases between the two germline ends. The germline V gene has CDR1 GTSNPN and CDR2 SVGIG (reference sequence). The CDR3 is 13 amino acids. The CDR3 bases are TGTGCCTGGACCGGCCAGGGAGGGACTGAAGCTTTCTTT. It encodes CAWTGQGGTEAFF.

CDR3 coding DNA: TGTGCCAGCAGTCCAGGGGGTGGCGGTGGCTACACCTTC. This gives the protein CASSPGGGGGYTF. The V call is TRBV12-3 or TRBV12-4, the J call TRBJ1-2, with 7 bases that match TRBD1. V shed 5 bases and J 7 bases; nucleotides not matched to a gene: 7. CDR3 length: 13 residues.

This rearrangement joins TRBV4-2 to TRBJ2-3; TRBD2 matches at 9 bases. With 0 bases clipped from V and 10 bases from J, the junction kept 17 bases outside the gene matches. CDR3 length: 18 residues. From germline, CDR1 is LGHNA and CDR2 YNFKEQ. CDR3 nucleotide sequence: TGTGCCAGCAGCCAAGATAGGTTAAGAGTAGCGGGAGTTTACCCGCAGTATTTT. Translation gives CASSQDRLRVAGVYPQYF.

With respect to this clone: At the DNA level, this CDR3 is encoded by other sequences in the same sample as well. The V gene is TRBV28, the J gene TRBJ2-7; 9 nucleotides match TRBD2. This CDR3 is built from 13 residues. Germline CDR1 reads MDHEN; CDR2 reads SYDVKM. V lost 5 bases to trimming and J lost 1 base; unmatched junction nucleotides: 0. CDR3 residues: CASSLAGSYEQYF. The CDR3 DNA follows: TGTGCCAGCAGTCTAGCGGGATCCTACGAGCAGTACTTC.

This chain joins TRBV6-5 and TRBJ1-4; 10 positions match TRBD1. Per germline, CDR1 MNHEY and CDR2 SVGAGI. Trimming took 5 bases from V and 6 from J; bases not matched to a gene: 6. This CDR3 is built from 15 residues. The CDR3 loop is CASSIVGTGDEKLFF. In nucleotides, the CDR3 is TGTGCCAGCAGTATTGTCGGGACAGGGGATGAAAAACTGTTTTTT.

This clone is a singleton in its sample. V and J are TRBV27 and TRBJ1-1; TRBD1 matches at 11 bases. The CDR3 contains 15 residues. V lost 6 bases and J lost 1; bases outside the gene matches: 4. CDR1 and CDR2 (germline): MNHEY, SMNVEV (reference sequence). CDR3 DNA sequence: TGTGCCAGCAGCGGACAGGGGGCCTGGAACACTGAAGCTTTCTTT. It is translated as CASSGQGAWNTEAFF.

This sequence joins TRBV7-9 and TRBJ2-5; the match to TRBD1 covers 7 bases. CDR3 length: 15 amino acids. Per the germline V gene, CDR1 is SEHNR and CDR2 is FQNEAQ (reference sequence). Trimming cost V 5 bases and J 4 bases; bases outside gene matches: 10. CDR3 protein: CASSRTGTGSETQYF. The CDR3 bases are TGTGCCAGCAGCAGGACAGGAACGGGGTCAGAGACCCAGTACTTC.

This clone was observed a few times. This chain uses TRBV12-3 or TRBV12-4 with TRBJ2-2, with D perhaps matching TRBD2 (6 bases). V dropped 5 bases and J dropped 5 bases, with 6 bases sitting between them. The CDR3 contains 12 residues. The CDR3 DNA reads as TGTGCCAGCAGTGCGGGAACCGGGGAGCTGTTTTTT. It codes for CASSAGTGELFF.

The genes are TRBV9 and TRBJ2-2; 10 bases fit TRBD1. Trimming removed 4 bases from V and 2 bases from J; junction bases left unmatched: 5. Germline CDR1 is SGDLS and CDR2 is YYNGEE. CDR3 length: 16 residues. The CDR3 DNA reads as TGTGCCAGCAGCCCCCGGACAGGGGGTAACACCGGGGAGCTGTTTTTT. This encodes CASSPRTGGNTGELFF.

This chain links TRBV7-6 with TRBJ1-1, with TRBD1 as a possible D gene (6 bases). V lost 6 bases and J 4 bases, leaving 21 bases between the germline ends. The CDR3 runs to 16 residues. From germline, CDR1 is SGHVS and CDR2 FNYEAQ. The CDR3 region is CASSRGGFTGSTEAFF. The CDR3 nucleotides are TGTGCCAGCAGTCGGGGAGGGTTTACAGGGAGCACTGAAGCTTTCTTT.

The chain combines TRBV6-5 with TRBJ2-2, with D possibly being TRBD1 (6 bases). The CDR3 is 15 amino acids. Deletions cut 2 bases from V and 0 bases from J, with 7 bases between. The germline V gene has CDR1 MNHEY and CDR2 SVGAGI. CDR3 sequence: CASSYPGANTGELFF. CDR3 sequence (DNA): TGTGCCAGCAGTTACCCAGGGGCGAACACCGGGGAGCTGTTTTTT.

The chain carries TRBV5-1 and TRBJ2-7; tentatively, D is TRBD2 (5 bases). V was cut by 0 bases and J by 0 bases, with 13 bases left in between. The CDR3 extends over 16 amino acids. The germline gives CDR1 SGHRS, CDR2 YFSETQ. The DNA of the CDR3 is TGCGCCAGCAGCTTGGTCGTTCCCGGGATCTCCTACGAGCAGTACTTC. Translating it yields CASSLVVPGISYEQYF.

This chain links TRBV7-2 with TRBJ1-2; D is undetermined. This CDR3 is built from 16 residues. Germline assignment: CDR1 SGHTA and CDR2 FQGNSA. V dropped 1 base and J dropped 5 bases, with 17 bases sitting between them. CDR3 amino acids: CASSLVGGEGKYGYTF. Written as DNA, the CDR3 is TGTGCCAGCAGCTTAGTGGGAGGAGAGGGCAAATATGGCTACACCTTC.

V gene TRBV30 combines with J gene TRBJ2-5, with a tentative D call TRBD2 (6 bases). CDR1 and CDR2 (germline): GTSNPN, SVGIG (reference sequence). V was shortened by 0 bases and J by 2 bases, with 10 bases between the two germline ends. The CDR3 contains 14 residues. For the CDR3, the DNA is TGTGCCTGGAGTGTGGCGGGGCTGCAAGAGACCCAGTACTTC. This translates into CAWSVAGLQETQYF.

This chain links TRBV10-3 with TRBJ1-1, with 7 bases aligning to TRBD1. CDR1 and CDR2 from the germline V gene are ENHRY and SYGVKD. Germline trimming cut 2 bases from V and 4 bases from J; bases unmatched to any gene: 7. The CDR3 is 15 amino acids. This CDR3 reads CAISEHRGRATEAFF. CDR3 DNA sequence: TGTGCCATCAGTGAGCACAGGGGACGGGCCACTGAAGCTTTCTTT.

The rearrangement links TRBV20-1 to TRBJ2-5, with a weak D call TRBD2 (5 bases). The V end lost 4 bases, the J end lost 5 bases, and 8 bases lay between the germline ends. From germline, CDR1 is DFQATT and CDR2 SNEGSKA (reference sequence). The CDR3 totals 11 residues. The CDR3 DNA follows: TGCAGTGCTATCGAGGGTGAGACCCAGTACTTC. It encodes CSAIEGETQYF.

This chain uses TRBV7-9 with TRBJ2-1, with D perhaps matching TRBD1 (5 bases). The V and J ends lost 4 bases and 0 bases respectively, with 13 bases between them. Per germline, CDR1 SEHNR and CDR2 FQNEAQ (reference sequence). This CDR3 spans 16 amino acids. Written as DNA, the CDR3 is TGTGCCAGCAGCTCCGCAGGGCGCTTCTCCTACAATGAGCAGTTCTTC. It specifies CASSSAGRFSYNEQFF. The variable domain in full, with the rest retrieved from reference TRBV7-9 and TRBJ2-1, is DTGVSQNPRHKITKRGQNVTFRCDPISEHNRLYWYRQTLGQGPEFLTYFQNEAQLEKSRLLSDRFSAERPKGSFSTLEIQRTEQGDSAMYLCASSSAGRFSYNEQFFGPGTRLTVL.

This clone showed up just a few times. The chain is built from TRBV10-3 and TRBJ2-7, with 13 bases identical to TRBD2. Looked up from germline, CDR1 is ENHRY and CDR2 is SYGVKD. The CDR3 contains 15 residues. The V gene end was trimmed by 6 bases and the J gene end by 2 bases; junction bases not matched to a gene: 4. The CDR3 loop reads CAISPTSGGAYEQYF. For the CDR3, the DNA is TGTGCCATCAGCCCAACTAGCGGGGGGGCCTACGAGCAGTACTTC.

CDR3 nucleotides: TGTGCCAGCAGAAGCCGACAGGTCACTCGGAGCACAGATACGCAGTATTTT. It translates to CASRSRQVTRSTDTQYF. This rearrangement joins TRBV27 to TRBJ2-3; D is perhaps TRBD1 (6 bases). The CDR3 has 17 amino acids. With 6 bases removed from V and 0 bases from J, the gap between germline ends came to 19 bases. Germline lookup yields CDR1 MNHEY and CDR2 SMNVEV (reference sequence).

The J gene is TRBJ1-1, the V gene TRBV7-7; D is unresolved. CDR1 is SSHAT and CDR2 is FNYEAQ in the germline V gene (reference sequence). The CDR3 sequence is 15 residues long. V lost 5 bases and J lost 1, with 14 bases in between. In DNA, the CDR3 is TGTGCCAGCAGCCCTTCCCTGACGGGGAACACTGAAGCTTTCTTT. It specifies CASSPSLTGNTEAFF.

The V and J genes are TRBV6-5 and TRBJ1-1, with unresolved D. Germline CDR1 reads MNHEY; CDR2 reads SVGAGI. Trimming removed 7 bases from V and 4 bases from J, with 13 bases in between. The CDR3 spans 13 residues. Here the CDR3 DNA reads TGTGCCAGCATAGAGATGATGAGCACTGAAGCTTTCTTT. Its protein product is CASIEMMSTEAFF.